This T cell receptor (beta chain) was documented in a study of shared clonotypes between healthy human individuals. Study findings and constraints: Clonotypes which were not shared had lower generation probabilities than clonotypes that all four donors shared.

A note on this clone: Its antigen remains unidentified.

CD8 memory cells included CD45RO+ cells plus CCR7-negative CD45RA+ TemRA cells. CDR1 and CDR2 (germline): MDHEN, SYDVKM. V lost 7 bases to trimming and J lost 3 bases; unmatched junction nucleotides: 12. The CDR3 has 17 amino acids. The data were produced by immunoSEQ multiplex PCR, yet TCRdb's version contains in-frame clones alone and is incomplete. The sample lists about 690,000 clones, around 91% occurring once. Material for sequencing was memory CD8+ T cells from PBMCs. The subset is: CD45RO+ cells pooled with CCR7-negative TemRA cells. The sequence came from a man younger than 35 in good health. Some clones in this sample may be carry-over from other donors' samples. This chain uses TRBV28 with TRBJ2-1, with 10 nucleotides matching TRBD2. CDR3 nucleotide sequence: TGTGCCAGCATTGGGGAAGCGGGAGGGAGTTACTACAATGAGCAGTTCTTC. It codes for CASIGEAGGSYYNEQFF.